A single sample is the source of the 10 T cell receptor beta chains below, sequenced in a study of vaccination and CD4 T cells after COVID-19. No antigen has been identified for these receptors. Treatment in this sample: approximately nine-day PBMC culture with coronavirus spike peptide pools or control peptides (ViraFEST assay). Gathering of the CD4+ T cells, from the unexposed donor, took place before the COVID-19 pandemic (2011-2018). At the Johns Hopkins FTIC core, DNA taken from cultured CD4+ T cells was sequenced by way of the Oncomine TCR Beta short-read assay. TCRdb recomputed calls from the PCR reads with MiXCR, one row per CDR3 protein. Of 8,000 to 10,000 distinct CDR3 sequences listed, about half were seen once; the top ten hold approximately 18%. The sequencing input was CD4+ T cells from blood, cultured in vitro. The receptor set was obtained from a human donor in good health.

The rearrangement links TRBV10-3 to TRBJ2-3; D unclear. V lost 3 bases and J 0 bases, leaving 10 bases between the germline ends. Germline assignment: CDR1 ENHRY and CDR2 SYGVKD. The CDR3 extends over 15 amino acids. This CDR3 is CAISDLGQSTDTQYF. The CDR3 DNA sequence: TGTGCCATCAGTGATTTGGGTCAAAGCACAGATACGCAGTATTTT.

The chain carries TRBV11-2 and TRBJ1-6, with unresolved D. The CDR3 consists of 15 residues. Deletions cut 3 bases from V and 7 bases from J, with 13 bases between. Looked up from germline, CDR1 is SGHAT and CDR2 is FQNNGV. The DNA of the CDR3 is TGTGCCAGCAGCTTCAGTCCGGGTTCCAATTCACCCCTCCACTTT. This codes for CASSFSPGSNSPLHF.

This clonotype has more than one count but fewer than ten. This chain connects TRBV25-1 to TRBJ2-5; the D gene is possibly TRBD2 (5 bases). The germline gives CDR1 MGHDK, CDR2 SYGVNS. V was clipped by 8 bases and J by 2 bases, with 18 bases between them. The length of the CDR3 is 15 residues. The CDR3 reads CASQAFSGKQETQYF. The CDR3 region has the DNA TGTGCCAGCCAAGCCTTTTCGGGGAAACAAGAGACCCAGTACTTC.

This clonotype was recorded only once. The chain employs TRBV30 and TRBJ2-7; the D is unclear. Germline V CDR1 and CDR2: GTSNPN, SVGIG (reference sequence). CDR3 length equals 13 residues. The V and J ends lost 2 bases and 2 bases respectively, with 10 bases between them. The CDR3 is CAWSSRATYEQYF. The CDR3 region has the DNA TGTGCCTGGAGTAGTAGGGCAACCTACGAGCAGTACTTC.

The chain couples TRBV7-2 to TRBJ2-7; possibly TRBD1 for D (5 bases). Germline assignment: CDR1 SGHTA and CDR2 FQGNSA. Trimming cost V 1 base and J 4 bases, with 11 bases left between them. CDR3 size: 14 residues. The chain's CDR3 is CASSLVGVPYEQYF. In DNA, the CDR3 is TGTGCCAGCAGCTTAGTAGGGGTTCCATACGAGCAGTACTTC.

The chain joins TRBV4-1 to TRBJ2-3, with 9 bases matching TRBD2. The CDR3 consists of 18 residues. Germline CDR1 and CDR2: MGHRA and YSYEKL. V was clipped by 0 bases and J by 2 bases; unmatched bases: 9. The CDR3 DNA reads TGCGCCAGCAGCCAAGAGATCGACAGCGGGGGGAACACAGATACGCAGTATTTT. Its translation is CASSQEIDSGGNTDTQYF.

The V gene is TRBV11-3, the J gene TRBJ2-7; 10 bases align to TRBD1. The CDR3 sequence is 16 residues long. Germline CDR1 SGHNT, CDR2 YENEEA. The CDR3 is CAKAVSQTGGKWEQYF. DNA of the CDR3: TGTGCGAAAGCAGTTTCACAGACAGGGGGCAAGTGGGAGCAGTACTTC.

The V and J genes are TRBV18 and TRBJ1-6, with 7 bases aligning to TRBD1. The V gene's germline CDR1 is KGHSH and CDR2 LQKENI. Germline trimming cut 0 bases from V and 7 bases from J; bases unmatched to any gene: 9. The CDR3 has 17 amino acids. The CDR3 DNA sequence: TGTGCCAGCTCACCACCGCGCCGCGGGACAGCGAATTCACCCCTCCACTTT. Its protein product is CASSPPRRGTANSPLHF.

Here the CDR3 reads CASSPGGGNQPQHF. The CDR3 DNA reads TGTGCCAGCAGCCCAGGAGGGGGCAATCAGCCCCAGCATTTT. This sequence joins TRBV11-2 and TRBJ1-5; maybe TRBD1 (5 bases). The germline gives CDR1 SGHAT, CDR2 FQNNGV. Trimming removed 5 bases at V and 2 bases at J, with 10 bases between. This CDR3 comprises 14 residues.

The genes are TRBV6-2 or TRBV6-3 and TRBJ1-1; possibly TRBD1 for D (5 bases). The CDR3 is made up of 14 amino acids. Germline V CDR1 and CDR2: MNHEY, SVGEGT. The V end was cut by 7 bases, the J end by 3 bases, with 15 bases between. The CDR3 reads CASTEWGGYTEAFF. The CDR3 DNA sequence: TGTGCCAGCACCGAATGGGGGGGATACACTGAAGCTTTCTTT.